This passage covers 19 T cell receptor beta chains from one sample sequenced in a study of cytomegalovirus exposure and HLA in healthy donors. PCR primers comprised 60 Vbeta and 13 Jbeta primers. Using immunoSEQ multiplex PCR, the repertoire was profiled, and TCRdb retains in-frame clones only, with some absent. The sample lists a few hundred thousand clones; around 90% were seen once. Sequencing used PBMCs. These receptors all stem from a girl aged 2 to 9 in good health and CMV-seronegative.

Comments on this clone: An end of the junction does not agree with germline; a read error may underlie this. The chain joins TRBV7-9 to TRBJ2-2; 7 bases map to TRBD1. Germline-derived CDR1 and CDR2 are SEHNR and FQNEAQ (reference sequence). This CDR3 region has 18 residues. Here the CDR3 reads CSSSLDEPRDSNTGELFF. The CDR3 bases are TGTTCCAGCAGCTTAGACGAACCCCGGGACAGTAACACCGGGGAGCTGTTTTTT.

The chain recombines TRBV13 with TRBJ2-7, with TRBD1 as a possible D gene (6 bases). The CDR3 covers 14 residues. CDR1 and CDR2 (germline): PRHDT, FYEKMQ (reference sequence). The V end lost 6 bases, the J end lost 3 bases, and 15 bases lay between the germline ends. The CDR3 is CASSQLRGNYEQYF. The DNA for the CDR3 is TGTGCCAGCAGTCAGCTAAGGGGGAACTACGAGCAGTACTTC. Looking up the rest from reference TRBV13 and TRBJ2-7 gives the full variable domain: AAGVIQSPRHLIKEKRETATLKCYPIPRHDTVYWYQQGPGQDPQFLISFYEKMQSDKGSIPDRFSAQQFSDYHSELNMSSLELGDSALYFCASSQLRGNYEQYFGPGTRLTVT.

V and J are TRBV9 and TRBJ2-3, with TRBD2 matching over 10 bases. CDR3 size: 15 residues. V shed 4 bases and J 3 bases; nucleotides not matched to a gene: 5. Germline CDR1 SGDLS, CDR2 YYNGEE. Written as DNA, the CDR3 is TGTGCCAGCAGCTCCTATAGCGGGGGGACAGATACGCAGTATTTT. It specifies CASSSYSGGTDTQYF.

The rearrangement links TRBV18 to TRBJ1-1; 8 nucleotides line up with TRBD1. The CDR3 spans 16 residues. Germline lookup yields CDR1 KGHSH and CDR2 LQKENI. Losses at the gene ends were 0 bases for V and 4 bases for J; bases not matched to a gene: 7. CDR3 bases: TGTGCCAGCTCACCACCTGACAGGGGAATGGGCACTGAAGCTTTCTTT. Amino acid sequence: CASSPPDRGMGTEAFF.

The chain uses TRBV6-5 and TRBJ1-4, with 7 positions matching TRBD1. The length of the CDR3 is 14 residues. With V trimmed by 6 bases and J by 8 bases, 9 bases remained unmatched. Germline V lookup: CDR1 MNHEY, CDR2 SVGAGI. The CDR3 reads CASRGDRNLEKLFF. The CDR3 nucleotides are TGTGCCAGCAGGGGGGACAGAAATCTAGAAAAACTGTTTTTT.

The chain combines TRBV6-6 with TRBJ2-7, with TRBD1 identical over 7 bases. The CDR3 spans 14 residues. The ends lost 6 bases at V and 0 bases at J; junction bases unmatched: 5. The V gene's germline CDR1 is MNHNY and CDR2 SVGAGI (reference sequence). For the CDR3, the DNA is TGTGCCAGCAGGAATTGGGACAGCTCCTACGAGCAGTACTTC. It translates to CASRNWDSSYEQYF.

The chain links TRBV19 to TRBJ2-7; the D gene is possibly TRBD1 (5 bases). The CDR3 covers 14 residues. V lost 3 bases and J 4 bases, leaving 13 bases between the germline ends. Germline assignment: CDR1 LNHDA and CDR2 SQIVND (reference sequence). The CDR3 DNA reads TGTGCCAGTAGTATCGCTATAGGGGTGTACGAGCAGTACTTC. As protein: CASSIAIGVYEQYF.

V is TRBV28 and J is TRBJ1-2; D is possibly TRBD1 (6 bases). V was shortened by 3 bases and J by 4 bases, with 24 bases between the two germline ends. This CDR3 contains 18 residues. Germline V gene sequence: CDR1 MDHEN, CDR2 SYDVKM. CDR3 residues: CASSFSARGSGRSYGYTF. The CDR3 DNA is TGTGCCAGCAGTTTTTCGGCCAGGGGAAGTGGTCGTAGCTATGGCTACACCTTC.

This sequence joins TRBV27 and TRBJ1-2; 12 nucleotides align to TRBD1. The CDR3 runs 17 residues. Germline V lookup: CDR1 MNHEY, CDR2 SMNVEV (reference sequence). With 6 bases clipped from V and 8 bases from J, the junction kept 16 bases outside the gene matches. The CDR3 DNA is TGTGCCAGCAGCCGCCTCGGGACAGGGGGCGTGGAGCAGGGCTACACCTTC. Translated: CASSRLGTGGVEQGYTF.

V is TRBV19 and J is TRBJ1-2, with TRBD1 matching 9 bases. There are 13 residues in the CDR3. The V segment lost 5 bases and the J segment 4 bases; nucleotides outside the gene matches: 2. The V gene's germline CDR1 is LNHDA and CDR2 SQIVND (reference sequence). For the CDR3, the DNA is TGTGCCAGTAGTTGGGACAGGGCCTATGGCTACACCTTC. Protein: CASSWDRAYGYTF.

This clone was seen once. The V and J genes are TRBV11-2 and TRBJ2-2, with a weak D call TRBD1 (5 bases). Germline values: CDR1 SGHAT, CDR2 FQNNGV. This CDR3 has 14 amino acids. The ends were cut back, 1 base at V and 3 bases at J, with 6 bases in the middle. CDR3: CASSLGTYTGELFF. CDR3 bases: TGTGCCAGCAGCTTAGGGACATACACCGGGGAGCTGTTTTTT.

The chain uses TRBV5-6 and TRBJ1-1; weak D call: TRBD1 (6 bases). Germline V gene lookup returns CDR1 SGHDT and CDR2 YYEEEE. V was pared by 0 bases and J by 7 bases, with 13 bases between. This CDR3 is 14 amino acids long. The CDR3, as DNA: TGTGCCAGCAGCTTGGATCGGACAGCTTTTGAAGCTTTCTTT. This gives the protein CASSLDRTAFEAFF.

This sequence joins TRBV2 and TRBJ2-3; 10 nucleotides agree with TRBD2. CDR3 length: 14 amino acids. CDR1 SNHLY and CDR2 FYNNEI come from the germline V gene. The junction had 6 bases not matched to a gene; V was cut back by 11 bases and J by 1 base. In nucleotides, the CDR3 is TGTGCCGTAAGCGGGAGGGCTGGCACAGATACGCAGTATTTT. Its translation is CAVSGRAGTDTQYF.

The V call is TRBV10-1, the J call TRBJ1-2; D is undetermined. From germline, CDR1 is WNHNN and CDR2 SYGVQD (reference sequence). Trimming removed 6 bases at V and 8 bases at J, with 7 bases between. CDR3 length equals 10 residues. CDR3 DNA sequence: TGCGCCAGCAGAGCCTCCGGCTACACCTTC. Its protein is CASRASGYTF.

The CDR3: CAISTGTGGVYGYTF. DNA of the CDR3: TGTGCCATCAGTACCGGGACAGGGGGAGTCTATGGCTACACCTTC. This sequence joins TRBV10-3 and TRBJ1-2; 11 nucleotides align to TRBD1. J lost 4 bases, V lost 5 bases, and 6 bases had no gene match. This CDR3 spans 15 amino acids. Germline CDR1 is ENHRY and CDR2 is SYGVKD.

The chain recombines TRBV7-2 with TRBJ2-7, with 10 nucleotides matching TRBD1. In germline, CDR1 is SGHTA, CDR2 FQGNSA. The CDR3 is made up of 16 amino acids. V shed 1 base, J shed 1 base, and the junction held 4 bases outside the gene matches. The DNA for the CDR3 is TGTGCCAGCAGCTTAGTCGGACAGGGGGGTTCCTACGAGCAGTACTTC. Its protein product is CASSLVGQGGSYEQYF.

As to this clone: The junction shows a germline mismatch at one end, possibly a read error. The rearrangement uses TRBV30 and TRBJ1-2; the D gene is possibly TRBD1 (6 bases). The length of the CDR3 is 12 residues. Germline V gene data show CDR1 as GTSNPN and CDR2 as SVGIG (reference sequence). The chain's CDR3 is CAWSKGHGYKFF. The CDR3 DNA follows: TGTGCCTGGAGTAAGGGACACGGGTATAAATTCTTC.

The rearrangement uses TRBV9 and TRBJ2-2; D is unresolved. The ends were cut back, 4 bases at V and 6 bases at J, with 13 bases in the middle. The V gene's germline CDR1 is SGDLS and CDR2 YYNGEE. This CDR3 is built from 14 residues. In nucleotides, the CDR3 is TGTGCCAGCAGCACGATCTTAGGAGCCGGGGAGCTGTTTTTT. This sequence encodes CASSTILGAGELFF. The variable domain in full, completed from reference TRBV9 and TRBJ2-2, reads DSGVTQTPKHLITATGQRVTLRCSPRSGDLSVYWYQQSLDQGLQFLIQYYNGEERAKGNILERFSAQQFPDLHSELNLSSLELGDSALYFCASSTILGAGELFFGEGSRLTVL.

The chain couples TRBV29-1 to TRBJ2-3, with a weak D call TRBD2 (6 bases). The CDR3 contains 14 residues. Per the germline V gene, CDR1 is SQVTM and CDR2 is ANQGSEA. The V gene lost 7 bases and the J gene lost 3 bases, with 17 bases spanning the gap. CDR3 in DNA: TGCAGCGGGGGAGGACACGGACCAACAGATACGCAGTATTTT. Its translation is CSGGGHGPTDTQYF.